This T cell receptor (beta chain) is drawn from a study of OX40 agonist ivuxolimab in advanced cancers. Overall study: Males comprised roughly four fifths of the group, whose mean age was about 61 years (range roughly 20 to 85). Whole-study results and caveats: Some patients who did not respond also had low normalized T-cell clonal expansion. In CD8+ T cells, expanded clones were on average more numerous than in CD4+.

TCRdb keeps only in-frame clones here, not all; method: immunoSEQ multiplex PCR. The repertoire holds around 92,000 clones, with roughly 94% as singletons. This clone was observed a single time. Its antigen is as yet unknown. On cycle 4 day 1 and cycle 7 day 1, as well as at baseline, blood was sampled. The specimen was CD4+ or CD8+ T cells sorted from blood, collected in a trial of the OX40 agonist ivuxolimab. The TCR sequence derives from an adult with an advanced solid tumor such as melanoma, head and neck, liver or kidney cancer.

The CDR3 protein is CASSGRQGGSTEQFF. Here the CDR3 DNA reads TGTGCCAGCAGCGGGAGACAGGGAGGGTCCACTGAGCAGTTCTTC. This chain connects TRBV7-2 to TRBJ2-1, with D tentatively TRBD1 or TRBD2 (7 bases each). From germline, CDR1 is SGHTA and CDR2 FQGNSA. Trimming took 5 bases from V and 9 from J, leaving 20 bases between them. The CDR3 length is 15 residues.